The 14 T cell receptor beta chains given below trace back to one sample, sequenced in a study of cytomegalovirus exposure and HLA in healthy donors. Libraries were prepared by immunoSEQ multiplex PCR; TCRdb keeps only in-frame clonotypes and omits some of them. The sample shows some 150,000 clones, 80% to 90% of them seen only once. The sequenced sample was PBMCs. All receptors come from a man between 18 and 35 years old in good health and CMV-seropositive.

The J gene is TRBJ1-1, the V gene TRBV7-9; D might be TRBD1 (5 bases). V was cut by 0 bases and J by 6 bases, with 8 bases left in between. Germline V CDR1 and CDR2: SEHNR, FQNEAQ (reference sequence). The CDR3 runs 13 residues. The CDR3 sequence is CASSLAGGAEAFF. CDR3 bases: TGTGCCAGCAGCTTAGCCGGGGGGGCTGAAGCTTTCTTT.

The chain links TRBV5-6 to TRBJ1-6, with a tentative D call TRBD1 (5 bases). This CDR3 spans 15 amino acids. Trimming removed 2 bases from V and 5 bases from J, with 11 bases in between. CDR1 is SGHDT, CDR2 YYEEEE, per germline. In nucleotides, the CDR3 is TGTGCCAGCAGCTTTTACGGGGGGGATAATTCACCCCTCCACTTT. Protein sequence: CASSFYGGDNSPLHF.

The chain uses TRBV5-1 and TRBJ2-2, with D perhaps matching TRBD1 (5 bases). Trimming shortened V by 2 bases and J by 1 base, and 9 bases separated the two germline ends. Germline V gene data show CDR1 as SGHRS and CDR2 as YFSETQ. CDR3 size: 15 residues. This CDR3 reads CASSFEQENTGELFF. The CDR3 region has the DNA TGCGCCAGCAGCTTTGAACAGGAGAACACCGGGGAGCTGTTTTTT.

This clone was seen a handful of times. The CDR3 spells CASSGSGMNYGYTF. In DNA, the CDR3 is TGTGCCAGCAGTGGGTCAGGGATGAACTATGGCTACACCTTC. V usage is TRBV25-1 and J usage is TRBJ1-2, with D perhaps matching TRBD1 (5 bases). Trimming removed 4 bases from V and 2 bases from J, with 11 bases in between. The germline V gene encodes CDR1 MGHDK and CDR2 SYGVNS. This CDR3 region has 14 residues.

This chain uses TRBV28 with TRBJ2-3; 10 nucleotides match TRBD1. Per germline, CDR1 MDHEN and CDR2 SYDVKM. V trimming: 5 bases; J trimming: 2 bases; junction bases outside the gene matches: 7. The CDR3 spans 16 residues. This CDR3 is CASSRKGQGYTDTQYF. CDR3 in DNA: TGTGCCAGCAGTCGAAAGGGACAGGGGTACACAGATACGCAGTATTTT.

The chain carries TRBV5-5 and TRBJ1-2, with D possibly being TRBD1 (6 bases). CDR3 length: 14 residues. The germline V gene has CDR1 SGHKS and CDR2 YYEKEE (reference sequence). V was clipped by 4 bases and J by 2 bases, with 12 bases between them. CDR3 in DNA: TGTGCCAGCAGCCCCTGGACAGACAACTATGGCTACACCTTC. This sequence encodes CASSPWTDNYGYTF. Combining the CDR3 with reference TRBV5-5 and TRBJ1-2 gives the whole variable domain DAGVTQSPTHLIKTRGQQVTLRCSPISGHKSVSWYQQVLGQGPQFIFQYYEKEERGRGNFPDRFSARQFPNYSSELNVNALLLGDSALYLCASSPWTDNYGYTFGSGTRLTVV.

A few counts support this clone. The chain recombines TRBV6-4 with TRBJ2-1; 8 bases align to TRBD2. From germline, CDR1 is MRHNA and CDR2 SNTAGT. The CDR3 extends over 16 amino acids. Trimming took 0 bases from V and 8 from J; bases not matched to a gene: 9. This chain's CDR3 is CASSDSSSGSAHEQFF. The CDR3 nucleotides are TGTGCCAGCAGTGACTCGTCTAGCGGGTCTGCCCATGAGCAGTTCTTC.

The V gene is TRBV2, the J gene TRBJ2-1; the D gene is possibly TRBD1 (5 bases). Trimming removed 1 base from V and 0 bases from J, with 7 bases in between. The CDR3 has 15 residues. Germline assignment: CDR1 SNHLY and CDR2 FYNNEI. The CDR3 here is CASSEEQVSYNEQFF. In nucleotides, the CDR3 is TGTGCCAGCAGTGAAGAACAGGTCTCCTACAATGAGCAGTTCTTC. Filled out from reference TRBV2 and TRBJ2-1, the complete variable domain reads EPEVTQTPSHQVTQMGQEVILRCVPISNHLYFYWYRQILGQKVEFLVSFYNNEISEKSEIFDDQFSVERPDGSNFTLKIRSTKLEDSAMYFCASSEEQVSYNEQFFGPGTRLTVL.

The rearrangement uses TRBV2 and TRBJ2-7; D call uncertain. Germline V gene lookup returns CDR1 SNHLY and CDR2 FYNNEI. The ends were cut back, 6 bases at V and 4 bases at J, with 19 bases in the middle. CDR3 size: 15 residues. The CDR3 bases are TGTGCCAGCAGATACGACATGCCTCCCTTGTACGAGCAGTACTTC. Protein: CASRYDMPPLYEQYF.

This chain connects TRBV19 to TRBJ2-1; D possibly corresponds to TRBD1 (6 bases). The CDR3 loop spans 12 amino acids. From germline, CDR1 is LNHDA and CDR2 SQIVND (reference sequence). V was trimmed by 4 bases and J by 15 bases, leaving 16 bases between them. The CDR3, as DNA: TGTGCCAGTAGTACCGAGGGGGTTATAGTGTTCTTC. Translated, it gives CASSTEGVIVFF.

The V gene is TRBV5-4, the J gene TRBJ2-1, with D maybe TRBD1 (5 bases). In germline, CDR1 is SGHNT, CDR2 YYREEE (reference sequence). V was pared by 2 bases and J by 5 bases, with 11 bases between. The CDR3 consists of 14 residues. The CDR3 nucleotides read TGTGCCAGCAGCTTAATCACAGGAGACAATGAGCAGTTCTTC. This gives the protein CASSLITGDNEQFF.

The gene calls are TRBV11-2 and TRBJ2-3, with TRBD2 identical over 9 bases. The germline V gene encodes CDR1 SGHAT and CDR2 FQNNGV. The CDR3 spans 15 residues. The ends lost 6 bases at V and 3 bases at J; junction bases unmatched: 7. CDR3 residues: CASSPTSGLTDTQYF. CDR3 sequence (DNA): TGTGCCAGCAGTCCGACTAGCGGCCTTACAGATACGCAGTATTTT.

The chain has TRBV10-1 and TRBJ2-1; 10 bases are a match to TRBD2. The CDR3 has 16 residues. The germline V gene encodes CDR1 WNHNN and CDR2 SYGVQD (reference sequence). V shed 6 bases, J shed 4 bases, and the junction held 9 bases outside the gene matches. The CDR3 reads CASSSTKAGGYNEQFF. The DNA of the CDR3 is TGCGCCAGCAGCTCTACTAAAGCGGGAGGGTACAATGAGCAGTTCTTC.

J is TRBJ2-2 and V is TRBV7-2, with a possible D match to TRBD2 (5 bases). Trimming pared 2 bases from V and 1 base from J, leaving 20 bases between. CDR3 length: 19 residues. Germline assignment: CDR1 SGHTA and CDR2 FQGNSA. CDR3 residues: CASSLSFPLGSRNTGELFF. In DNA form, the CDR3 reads TGTGCCAGCAGCTTATCGTTTCCTTTGGGGAGTCGGAACACCGGGGAGCTGTTTTTT.